These T cell receptor beta chains were read from a single sample in a study of blood T cell repertoires in COVID-19. Produced via immunoSEQ multiplex PCR; TCRdb's table is partial and in-frame only. Of 200,000 to 300,000 clones in the sample, approximately 83% were seen once. Sequencing input: peripheral blood. The receptors here all came from a man aged 40-55 years with acute or convalescent COVID-19. CDR3s include the opening cysteine and the closing phenylalanine or tryptophan. The D gene is left open where the match is weak. Size is stated for part of the rows, as once, few or many counts, or as a class when the clone is expanded.

.,TRBD1,TRBJ2-2,TRBV6-5,TGTGCCAGCAGACCTGACAGGGCGAACACCGGGGAGCTGTTTTTT,CASRPDRANTGELFF
few,.,TRBJ1-2,TRBV19,TGTGCCAGTAGTCTGAGGGAGTGGACCTTC,CASSLREWTF
.,TRBD1,TRBJ1-1,TRBV6-5,TGTGCCAGCAGTTACGGACAGGAGTTTGAAGCTTTCTTT,CASSYGQEFEAFF
.,.,TRBJ2-1,TRBV18,TGTGCCAGCTCACCTGGCGCAGGGTCCAATGAGCAGTTCTTC,CASSPGAGSNEQFF
.,.,TRBJ2-1,TRBV7-9,TGTGCTCACCCTTCCGGCGAGGGATATGAGCAGTTCTTC,CAHPSGEGYEQFF
.,.,TRBJ1-6,TRBV28,TGTGCCAGCAGTTTGGTGGCAGGGGAGAATTCACCCCTCCACTTT,CASSLVAGENSPLHF
.,.,TRBJ2-1,TRBV7-2,TGTGCCAGCAGCTTGGAGAGGACAGTCAATGAGCAGTTCTTC,CASSLERTVNEQFF
.,TRBD2,TRBJ2-1,TRBV5-1,TGCGCCAGCAGCCCATCTACTAGCGGGGGAGAGCAGTTCTTC,CASSPSTSGGEQFF
.,.,TRBJ1-4,TRBV11-2,TGTGCCAGCAGCTTAGGAGGTCTCGGGACAACGAATGAAAAACTGTTTTTT,CASSLGGLGTTNEKLFF
.,.,TRBJ1-5,TRBV7-2,TGTGCCAGCAGCTTATGGGCAGGGGTGAATCAGCCCCAGCATTTT,CASSLWAGVNQPQHF
.,.,TRBJ1-2,TRBV7-9,TGTGCCAGCAGCTTCTACAGGGTACTGGACTATGGCTACACCTTC,CASSFYRVLDYGYTF
.,.,TRBJ1-5,TRBV2,TGTGCCAGCAGTGAACAGGGTCCTCAGCCCCAGCATTTT,CASSEQGPQPQHF
.,.,TRBJ1-5,TRBV6-5,TGTGCCAGCAGTTACTCGTGGGGCGGCAATCAGCCCCAGCATTTT,CASSYSWGGNQPQHF
.,.,TRBJ1-3,TRBV29-1,TGCAGCGTTGAAGAGTCGGGCAGGGGATATGGAAACACCATATATTTT,CSVEESGRGYGNTIYF
.,TRBD1,TRBJ1-1,TRBV28,TGTGCCAGCAGTTCGCAGGGGGCGTTACTAGGGTGGACTGAAGCTTTCTTT,CASSSQGALLGWTEAFF
.,.,TRBJ2-1,TRBV5-1,TGCGCCAGCAGCTTGGATTCAGGTTACAATGAGCAGTTCTTC,CASSLDSGYNEQFF
.,TRBD1,TRBJ2-7,TRBV6-5,TGTGCCAGCAGACCACGACAGGGTTCCTACGAGCAGTACTTC,CASRPRQGSYEQYF
.,.,TRBJ1-4,TRBV27,TGTGCCAGCAGGCCATTGCAGGGTGGTGGGGAAAAACTGTTTTTT,CASRPLQGGGEKLFF
.,.,TRBJ1-6,TRBV6-2/TRBV6-3,TGTGCCAGCAGCCCACCCAGGGGATCGGATTCACCCCTCCACTTT,CASSPPRGSDSPLHF
.,.,TRBJ1-1,TRBV6-5,TGTGCCAGCAGTAGGGAGGGGAACACTGAAGCTTTCTTT,CASSREGNTEAFF
once,TRBD1,TRBJ1-4,TRBV6-5,TGTGCCAGCAGTAAGACAGGGGCGCTTGAAAAACTGTTTTTT,CASSKTGALEKLFF
many,.,TRBJ1-3,TRBV25-1,TGTGCCAGCAGTCCCGCTCAGGCTGGAAACACCATATATTTT,CASSPAQAGNTIYF
once,.,TRBJ2-1,TRBV6-5,TGTGCCAGCAGTTACGGGACTTTCGGGCGAGATGAGCAGTTCTTC,CASSYGTFGRDEQFF
.,.,TRBJ1-1,TRBV10-1,TGCGCCAGCAGTGAGGCCGACAGACCTGAAGCTTTCTTT,CASSEADRPEAFF
.,TRBD2,TRBJ2-2,TRBV19,TGTGCCAGCAGCGGGGGCGGCGACCCTACCGGGGAGCTGTTTTTT,CASSGGGDPTGELFF
.,.,TRBJ1-2,TRBV5-6,TGTGCCAGCAGCGAAACAGAGTACTATGGCTACACCTTC,CASSETEYYGYTF
few,TRBD2,TRBJ2-2,TRBV7-9,TGTGCCAGCAGCTTACTAGCGGGAACCGGGGAGCTGTTTTTT,CASSLLAGTGELFF
.,.,TRBJ1-2,TRBV7-9,TGTGCCAGCAGTTTCGGGACTCAGAACTATGGCTACACCTTC,CASSFGTQNYGYTF
.,.,TRBJ2-2,TRBV3-1/TRBV3-2,TGTGCCAGCAGCCAAGGAGGGGGGGAGCTGTTTTTT,CASSQGGGELFF
.,.,TRBJ2-6,TRBV6-5,TGTGCCAGCAGGGCTACAGACTCTGGGGCCAACGTCCTGACTTTC,CASRATDSGANVLTF
.,TRBD2,TRBJ2-1,TRBV7-9,TGTGCCAGCAGCTTACTGGAGGGTAGCGGGAGCAAGCAGTTCTTC,CASSLLEGSGSKQFF
few,.,TRBJ1-3,TRBV13,TGTGCCAGCAGCTTAGATCGGAACACCATATATTTT,CASSLDRNTIYF
.,.,TRBJ2-3,TRBV4-3,TGCGCCAGCAGCCAGGATCCCACGGGGGATACGCAGTATTTT,CASSQDPTGDTQYF
once,.,TRBJ1-4,TRBV5-1,TGCGCCAGCAGCTTGGTACAGGGTGAGGAAAAACTGTTTTTT,CASSLVQGEEKLFF
.,TRBD1,TRBJ2-7,TRBV10-1,TGCGCCAGCAGCGCCGGGGACAGAATCTACGAGCAGTACTTC,CASSAGDRIYEQYF
.,.,TRBJ2-6,TRBV12-3/TRBV12-4,TGTGCCAGCAGCCTTGCTGGGGCCAACGTCCTGACTTTC,CASSLAGANVLTF
.,TRBD2,TRBJ2-2,TRBV7-9,TGTGCCAGCAGCTTAGATTCGAGGCTAGCGGGAGACGGGGAGCTGTTTTTT,CASSLDSRLAGDGELFF
.,TRBD1,TRBJ1-6,TRBV19,TGTGCCAGTAGGGACAGGACGAACTCACCCCTCCACTTT,CASRDRTNSPLHF
.,.,TRBJ2-5,TRBV20-1,TGCAGTCAGAGCAGGGGAGAGACCCAGTACTTC,CSQSRGETQYF
.,.,TRBJ2-3,TRBV29-1,TGCAGCGCCGGAGAGACAGATACGCAGTATTTT,CSAGETDTQYF
few,TRBD1,TRBJ1-4,TRBV18,TGTGCCAGCTCACCGACAGGGCACGTAACTAATGAAAAACTGTTTTTT,CASSPTGHVTNEKLFF
.,.,TRBJ2-7,TRBV7-2,TGTGCCAGCAGCTTAGTTACTAACTACGAGCAGTACTTC,CASSLVTNYEQYF
.,.,TRBJ2-1,TRBV18,TGTGCCAGCTCACCAGGGGCTAGCTCCTACAATGAGCAGTTCTTC,CASSPGASSYNEQFF
.,TRBD1,TRBJ1-2,TRBV6-1,TGTGCCAGCAGTGACCTACAGGGGGGGTATGGCTACACCTTC,CASSDLQGGYGYTF
.,.,TRBJ2-1,TRBV6-1,TGTGCCAGCAGGAAGCAATCTTTAAGGGGCAATGAGCAGTTCTTC,CASRKQSLRGNEQFF
.,.,TRBJ2-4,TRBV19,TGTGCCAGTAGTATCGCTCCTCGAGATGCAAACATTCAGTACTTC,CASSIAPRDANIQYF
.,.,TRBJ1-5,TRBV12-3/TRBV12-4,TGTGCCAGCAGTTTACAGTATCAGCCCCAGCATTTT,CASSLQYQPQHF
.,.,TRBJ1-2,TRBV27,TGTGCCAGCAGTTTGACAGAAAACTATGGCTACACCTTC,CASSLTENYGYTF